This TCR beta chain appears in the sequencing data of a study of blood T cells in healthy people across ages. General study points: Estimated diversity that came from one million T cells was considered an underestimate.

The use of a sample-barcoded 5' primer and a J-beta primer mix characterized a second PCR of roughly 7 to 12 cycles. TCRdb independently ran MiXCR on the 5' RACE reads; one entry per CDR3 protein. This table has about 290,000 distinct CDR3 sequences, 27% appearing once. The CDR3 sequence is 15 residues long. Germline V gene sequence: CDR1 ENHRY, CDR2 SYGVKD. For this clonotype: What it binds is unknown.

This chain connects TRBV10-3 to TRBJ2-5; 7 bases align to TRBD1. Matching the DNA end better, TRBJ2-1 makes the J call doubtful. The sample consisted of blood. The TCR sequence derives from a woman in her 70s in good health. CDR3 bases: TGTGCCATCAGTGAGTCGAAGGGGGCAAGGAATGAGCAGTTCTTC. It translates to CAISESKGARNEQFF.